The 30 T cell receptor beta chains below were found in one sample sequenced in a study of cytomegalovirus exposure and HLA in healthy donors (TCRdb year 2017). The library relied on the immunoSEQ multiplex PCR assay. TCRdb stores this immuneACCESS table with in-frame sequences only. Part of the clones is absent; in the studies checked, under half of the shortfall reflects unresolved V genes, and no reason is known for the rest. Within this sample are fewer than 200,000 clones, with approximately 86% of them counted one time only. Of the sample, around 2.4% is held by the ten largest clones. What was sequenced was PBMCs. The receptors were sampled from a woman aged 18-29 years in good health and CMV-seronegative.

The J gene is TRBJ1-5, the V gene TRBV11-3; 8 positions agree with TRBD1. J gave up 1 base and V 5 bases, and 13 bases lay outside the gene matches. The CDR3 extends over 18 amino acids. Germline CDR1 SGHNT, CDR2 YENEEA. Here the CDR3 reads CASSLKTGDWVSNQPQHF. Here the CDR3 DNA reads TGTGCCAGCAGCCTGAAGACAGGGGACTGGGTGAGCAATCAGCCCCAGCATTTT.

V and J are TRBV9 and TRBJ2-5, with 12 bases that match TRBD2. Germline values: CDR1 SGDLS, CDR2 YYNGEE. There are 14 residues in the CDR3. Losses at the gene ends were 4 bases for V and 4 bases for J; bases not matched to a gene: 2. CDR3: CASSMTSGGETQYF. The CDR3 DNA sequence: TGTGCCAGCAGCATGACTAGCGGGGGAGAGACCCAGTACTTC. Drawing the rest from reference TRBV9 and TRBJ2-5, the complete variable domain is DSGVTQTPKHLITATGQRVTLRCSPRSGDLSVYWYQQSLDQGLQFLIQYYNGEERAKGNILERFSAQQFPDLHSELNLSSLELGDSALYFCASSMTSGGETQYFGPGTRLLVL.

The chain couples TRBV21-1 to TRBJ2-7; the D call of TRBD2 is as the table states it, not checked on the DNA. TRBV21-1 is recorded as a pseudogene. The CDR3 has 14 amino acids. For the CDR3, the DNA is TGTGCCAGCAGCGCTGGACTGGGGTGCTACGAGCAGTACTTC. This translates into CASSAGLGCYEQYF.

The CDR3 is CASSLLGPGETQYF. The CDR3 bases are TGTGCCAGCAGCTTATTGGGGCCCGGAGAGACCCAGTACTTC. The chain recombines TRBV7-3 with TRBJ2-5; weak D call: TRBD1 (5 bases). V was trimmed by 2 bases and J by 4 bases, leaving 11 bases between them. The CDR3 length is 14 residues. Germline values: CDR1 SGHTA, CDR2 FQGTGA.

This clone occurred once. The V call is TRBV29-1, the J call TRBJ1-1, with D possibly being TRBD1 (5 bases). The CDR3 sequence is 17 residues long. Germline CDR1 and CDR2: SQVTM and ANQGSEA. V lost 4 bases and J 5 bases, leaving 26 bases between the germline ends. In nucleotides, the CDR3 is TGCAGCGTTGTAGGTGGTCGGAGGGGATATTTGGGGACTGAAGCTTTCTTT. This codes for CSVVGGRRGYLGTEAFF.

This chain uses TRBV5-1 with TRBJ2-1, with D possibly TRBD2 on 5 matching bases. Trimming removed 8 bases at V and 5 bases at J, with 23 bases between. CDR3 length equals 16 residues. In germline, CDR1 is SGHRS, CDR2 YFSETQ. CDR3 protein: CASGPRPRGRDNEQFF. The CDR3 DNA reads as TGCGCCAGTGGCCCCCGACCCCGAGGGCGAGACAATGAGCAGTTCTTC.

This sequence joins TRBV5-4 and TRBJ1-1, with D uncertain. V dropped 0 bases and J dropped 3 bases, with 9 bases sitting between them. Looked up from germline, CDR1 is SGHNT and CDR2 is YYREEE (reference sequence). This CDR3 has 14 residues. CDR3 residues: CASSLAARDTEAFF. As DNA, the CDR3 is TGTGCCAGCAGCTTGGCCGCCCGGGACACTGAAGCTTTCTTT.

The J gene is TRBJ1-2, the V gene TRBV30; the D gene is possibly TRBD1 (6 bases). The germline V gene has CDR1 GTSNPN and CDR2 SVGIG (reference sequence). This CDR3 comprises 15 residues. Trimming cost V 4 bases and J 4 bases, with 19 bases left between them. The CDR3 here is CAWNGVGQGPYGYTF. DNA of the CDR3: TGTGCCTGGAATGGAGTTGGGCAGGGGCCCTATGGCTACACCTTC.

The chain employs TRBV5-4 and TRBJ2-3; 7 nucleotides agree with TRBD1. Germline V lookup: CDR1 SGHNT, CDR2 YYREEE (reference sequence). The CDR3 is 13 amino acids. The trim removed 4 bases at V and 4 bases at J, leaving 3 bases unmatched. CDR3 protein: CASSQTGPDTQYF. CDR3 in DNA: TGTGCCAGCAGCCAGACAGGGCCAGATACGCAGTATTTT.

The chain couples TRBV5-4 to TRBJ2-1; unclear D gene. This CDR3 has 13 amino acids. Germline V gene sequence: CDR1 SGHNT, CDR2 YYREEE (reference sequence). V dropped 0 bases and J dropped 8 bases, with 9 bases sitting between them. CDR3 loop: CASSLDARHEQFF. The CDR3 DNA follows: TGTGCCAGCAGCTTGGACGCGAGGCATGAGCAGTTCTTC.

The V call is TRBV29-1, the J call TRBJ2-3; D perhaps matches TRBD1 (5 bases). Trimming removed 4 bases at V and 5 bases at J, with 19 bases between. The CDR3 spans 15 residues. CDR1 SQVTM and CDR2 ANQGSEA come from the germline V gene. The CDR3: CSVVLGQGWEDTQYF. As DNA, the CDR3 is TGCAGCGTTGTCTTGGGCCAGGGATGGGAAGATACGCAGTATTTT.

The chain combines TRBV7-2 with TRBJ2-1, with D possibly being TRBD2 (5 bases). Germline-derived CDR1 and CDR2 are SGHTA and FQGNSA. Between the trimmed V and J ends, which lost 5 bases and 9 bases, there was a span of 8 bases. The CDR3 is 11 amino acids. Written as DNA, the CDR3 is TGTGCCAGCAGCCCGGAGGCTGAGCAGTTCTTC. This codes for CASSPEAEQFF.

This chain connects TRBV6-5 to TRBJ1-1; 7 bases are shared with TRBD1. Trimming cost V 11 bases and J 1 base; bases outside gene matches: 7. The CDR3 spans 13 residues. Germline V gene data show CDR1 as MNHEY and CDR2 as SVGAGI. CDR3 protein: CASAGTENTEAFF. The CDR3 DNA sequence: TGTGCCTCCGCGGGGACAGAGAACACTGAAGCTTTCTTT.

There are a few counts of this clone. This chain joins TRBV5-6 and TRBJ1-6; 8 nucleotides agree with TRBD1. Germline-derived CDR1 and CDR2 are SGHDT and YYEEEE. V was pared by 4 bases and J by 8 bases, with 8 bases of the junction left unmatched. The CDR3 consists of 15 residues. CDR3 nucleotide sequence: TGTGCCAGCAGCCGAGAGGACAGGGACTATTCACCCCTCCACTTT. Amino acids: CASSREDRDYSPLHF. The full variable domain, completed using reference TRBV5-6 and TRBJ1-6, is DAGVTQSPTHLIKTRGQQVTLRCSPKSGHDTVSWYQQALGQGPQFIFQYYEEEERQRGNFPDRFSGHQFPNYSSELNVNALLLGDSALYLCASSREDRDYSPLHFGNGTRLTVT.

The genes are TRBV6-6 and TRBJ1-5, with 7 bases that match TRBD1. The germline V gene encodes CDR1 MNHNY and CDR2 SVGAGI (reference sequence). V dropped 10 bases and J dropped 4; count of bases not matched to a gene: 7. The CDR3 contains 13 residues. The CDR3 DNA reads TGTGCCATTGCCGAGACAGGGAATCAGCCCCAGCATTTT. Its protein is CAIAETGNQPQHF.

The V and J genes are TRBV6-1 and TRBJ1-1; tentative D call: TRBD1 (5 bases). V dropped 4 bases and J dropped 1 base, with 10 bases sitting between them. CDR1 is MNHNS and CDR2 is SASEGT in the germline V gene. This CDR3 spans 14 amino acids. The CDR3 loop is CASSGQPGNTEAFF. DNA for the CDR3: TGTGCCAGCAGTGGACAGCCTGGGAACACTGAAGCTTTCTTT.

The chain is built from TRBV18 and TRBJ2-7; 7 bases match TRBD2. With V trimmed by 2 bases and J by 9 bases, 10 bases remained unmatched. Germline CDR1 and CDR2: KGHSH and LQKENI. This CDR3 is 14 amino acids long. The CDR3 protein is CASSPESGGRPQYF. In DNA form, the CDR3 reads TGTGCCAGCTCACCAGAGTCGGGAGGCAGGCCGCAGTACTTC. Together with reference TRBV18 and TRBJ2-7, the CDR3 gives the full variable domain: NAGVMQNPRHLVRRRGQEARLRCSPMKGHSHVYWYRQLPEEGLKFMVYLQKENIIDESGMPKERFSAEFPKEGPSILRIQQVVRGDSAAYFCASSPESGGRPQYFGPGTRLTVT.

This sequence joins TRBV14 and TRBJ1-1, with D uncertain. This CDR3 has 15 residues. The V and J ends lost 0 bases and 0 bases respectively, with 8 bases between them. From germline, CDR1 is SGHDN and CDR2 FVKESK. The CDR3 region has the DNA TGTGCCAGCAGCCAAGAATTAGAGATGAACACTGAAGCTTTCTTT. Protein: CASSQELEMNTEAFF.

The J gene is TRBJ1-2, the V gene TRBV28; no clear D gene. CDR3 length: 12 amino acids. V lost 2 bases and J lost 8, with 9 bases in between. CDR1 and CDR2 (germline): MDHEN, SYDVKM. The CDR3 reads CASSLGSWGYTF. CDR3 coding DNA: TGTGCCAGCAGTTTAGGCAGTTGGGGCTACACCTTC.

V usage is TRBV9 and J usage is TRBJ1-1; 7 nucleotides agree with TRBD1. This CDR3 spans 15 amino acids. CDR1 is SGDLS and CDR2 is YYNGEE in the germline V gene. The junction had 6 bases not matched to a gene; V was cut back by 3 bases and J by 1 base. The CDR3 sequence: CASSATRTGNTEAFF. The DNA for the CDR3 is TGTGCCAGCAGCGCTACCAGGACAGGGAACACTGAAGCTTTCTTT.

The chain carries TRBV7-3 and TRBJ1-1; D not resolved. There are 16 residues in the CDR3. CDR1 is SGHTA and CDR2 is FQGTGA in the germline V gene. The V end lost 2 bases, the J end lost 0 bases, and 13 bases lay between the germline ends. The CDR3 sequence: CASSLQAATMNTEAFF. In DNA, the CDR3 is TGTGCCAGCAGCTTACAGGCTGCTACCATGAACACTGAAGCTTTCTTT.

The rearrangement links TRBV7-9 to TRBJ1-2; 10 bases agree with TRBD1. Looked up from germline, CDR1 is SEHNR and CDR2 is FQNEAQ (reference sequence). This CDR3 is built from 15 residues. With V trimmed by 5 bases and J by 0 bases, 3 bases remained unmatched. The CDR3 region has the DNA TGTGCCAGCAGCACGGGACAGGGGCCTAACTATGGCTACACCTTC. Its protein is CASSTGQGPNYGYTF.

The V and J genes are TRBV29-1 and TRBJ1-2; 7 bases align to TRBD1. The CDR3 length is 13 residues. Germline trimming cut 4 bases from V and 6 bases from J; bases unmatched to any gene: 8. Germline lookup yields CDR1 SQVTM and CDR2 ANQGSEA. CDR3 in DNA: TGCAGCGTTGGTCCGGCAGGGGGTCATGGCTACACCTTC. Protein sequence: CSVGPAGGHGYTF.

The chain recombines TRBV5-4 with TRBJ2-1; 10 bases fit TRBD2. Germline trimming cut 0 bases from V and 8 bases from J; bases unmatched to any gene: 14. Germline assignment: CDR1 SGHNT and CDR2 YYREEE (reference sequence). CDR3 length: 18 residues. The CDR3 DNA reads as TGTGCCAGCAGCTTGGAACTAGCGGGGAGGTTAGATTTCGATGAGCAGTTCTTC. It translates to CASSLELAGRLDFDEQFF.

About this clone itself: This same CDR3 is encoded by further DNA sequences in the sample. This chain joins TRBV5-1 and TRBJ2-3; D gene ambiguous. The V and J ends lost 0 bases and 5 bases respectively, with 4 bases between them. The germline V gene has CDR1 SGHRS and CDR2 YFSETQ. This CDR3 has 12 amino acids. In DNA, the CDR3 is TGCGCCAGCAGCTTGGGCGGAGATACGCAGTATTTT. Its protein product is CASSLGGDTQYF.

This clone occurred a few times. The chain carries TRBV7-9 and TRBJ2-7, with D unresolved. The CDR3 has 15 amino acids. V lost 5 bases to trimming and J lost 1 base, with 15 bases between them. Germline CDR1 and CDR2: SEHNR and FQNEAQ (reference sequence). CDR3 loop: CASSETEALSYEQYF. Here the CDR3 DNA reads TGTGCCAGCAGCGAAACAGAAGCTTTGTCCTACGAGCAGTACTTC.

The rearrangement uses TRBV5-4 and TRBJ1-5; TRBD1 aligns across 10 bases. The V and J ends lost 4 bases and 7 bases, in that order; junction bases with no gene match: 2. From germline, CDR1 is SGHNT and CDR2 YYREEE (reference sequence). This CDR3 is 13 amino acids long. As DNA, the CDR3 is TGTGCCAGCAGCGGGGACAGGGGCCAGCCCCAGCATTTT. Translation gives CASSGDRGQPQHF.

In its sample, this clone was seen once. The gene calls are TRBV7-3 and TRBJ2-3, with a possible D match to TRBD2 (6 bases). The germline V and J ends were trimmed by 5 bases and 4 bases, with 10 bases remaining between them. This CDR3 region has 13 residues. Germline CDR1 and CDR2: SGHTA and FQGTGA. This CDR3 is CASSQAGSDTQYF. CDR3 coding DNA: TGTGCCAGCAGCCAAGCGGGCTCAGATACGCAGTATTTT.

V is TRBV5-6 and J is TRBJ2-7, with D possibly TRBD1 on 7 matching bases. The CDR3 extends over 15 amino acids. V lost 4 bases and J lost 0, with 14 bases in between. Germline loops: CDR1 SGHDT, CDR2 YYEEEE. CDR3 coding DNA: TGTGCCAGCAGCCAGGGGGGACTTAGCTCCTACGAGCAGTACTTC. Translation gives CASSQGGLSSYEQYF. Filled out from reference TRBV5-6 and TRBJ2-7, the complete variable domain reads DAGVTQSPTHLIKTRGQQVTLRCSPKSGHDTVSWYQQALGQGPQFIFQYYEEEERQRGNFPDRFSGHQFPNYSSELNVNALLLGDSALYLCASSQGGLSSYEQYFGPGTRLTVT.

This clone was seen only once. The gene calls are TRBV2 and TRBJ1-4; D unresolved. Germline lookup yields CDR1 SNHLY and CDR2 FYNNEI. This CDR3 region has 14 residues. Trimming removed 8 bases from V and 7 bases from J, with 17 bases in between. The CDR3 coding sequence is TGTGCCAGCCGGTCGGGTTGGGGAGGTGAAAAACTGTTTTTT. Its protein product is CASRSGWGGEKLFF.